This T cell receptor (beta chain) was profiled in a study of blood T cell repertoires in COVID-19 (dated by TCRdb to the early 2020s). For the wider study: Samples from collaborators originated in the United States, Italy and Spain and spanned both the acute and convalescent phases of COVID-19. Where available, HLA class I and class II types were obtained from metadata supplied by the sample provider rather than from assay-based typing. The repertoires were released in a freely available public database meant as a resource for research on the immune response to SARS-CoV-2. Nearly every sample came with metadata listing a de-identified subject ID, COVID-19 status, age in years and sex. The prospective study material was composed of cDNA or gDNA derived from T cells, B-cell-depleted T cells, or PBMCs. Deeply sampled blood TCRbeta repertoires from subjects exposed to, actively infected with, or recovered from COVID-19 were included in the dataset. The samples were drawn from two sources: the first 160 participants of the ongoing ImmuneRACE study, and 1,200 or so subjects contributed by 6 global collaborators. The study at large found these results: The amount of clinical and demographic metadata varied by source and participant and was provided uncurated.

Each collaborating institution followed its own protocols to collect whole blood in K2EDTA tubes. For TCRbeta analysis, collaborators shipped samples as frozen whole blood, isolated PBMCs, or DNA extracted from either of those sample types. The sample holds a few counts of this clone. Its antigen is currently not known. Qualities for individual bases were not recorded, and no much larger clone is one base off. TCRbeta CDR3 regions were amplified from genomic DNA by means of the immunoSEQ Assay, a bias-controlled multiplex PCR. On the study's bioinformatics: The number of nucleated cells in each sample was estimated by amplification of reference gene primers within the assay. To quantify the absolute abundance of each unique TCRbeta CDR3 rearrangement, sequence reads were collapsed and filtered. Productive Simpson clonality was computed per sample as the square root of Simpson's diversity index over productive rearrangements. Imported from immuneACCESS, the table was reduced by TCRdb to in-frame sequences with V and J called. These copies leave out some clones; in studies compared against another copy, an unresolved V gene accounts for under half, and the cause of the remainder is not known. That table is the source of V, J and clone size, and D and trimming were worked out from the DNA. For this sample there are fewer than 45,000 clones; around 85% appear just once. The ten largest clones represent roughly 40% of the sample.

Trimmed from V: 5 bases; trimmed from J: 4 bases; junction bases lacking a gene match: 10. The CDR3 holds 17 amino acids from the cysteine to the phenylalanine. The read is trimmed to its CDR3 DNA, 51 bases read in frame from base 1. CDR1 and CDR2 (SEHNR, FQNEAQ) derive from the germline V gene (reference sequence). Recombination joined TRBV7-9 with TRBJ2-1, with 11 junctional bases fitting TRBD2. This TCR was sampled from a man aged 40-49 years with active or convalescent COVID-19. Sequencing used peripheral blood. DNA sequence: TGTGCCAGCAGCCCGCCCCGGGGACTAGCGGCATACAATGAGCAGTTCTTC. Its protein product is CASSPPRGLAAYNEQFF.